This T cell receptor (beta chain) derives from a study of T-cell memory formation after mild COVID-19 (dated by TCRdb to the early 2020s). Describing the broader study: TCR sequence clusters from the two donors were largely donor specific. In two donors, T-cell clones that expanded and contracted after mild COVID-19 were followed by sequencing TCRalpha and TCRbeta repertoires longitudinally. The cohort comprised two young, previously healthy adult volunteers, one female and one male.

The junction shows trimming of 0 bases on V and 0 bases on J, plus 10 bases between the germline ends. Inclusive of the bounding cysteine and phenylalanine, the CDR3 is 16 residues long. The retained sequence is limited to the CDR3, 48 bases, with the frame set at the first base. CDR1 and CDR2, looked up from the germline V gene (reference sequence), are SEHNR and FQNEAQ. PBMCs were isolated by Ficoll-Paque density gradient centrifugation. Study-level results and caveats: Contracting CD4+ clones appeared mostly in the CM and EM memory subsets, whereas CD8+ clones were enriched in EMRA. Only two mild cases were covered in the study, and larger cohorts including severe cases with pre-infection samples were considered necessary. Clones contracting from day 15 to 85 had balanced CD4/CD8 phenotypes, while a second wave expanding from day 15 to 37 was biased towards CD4+. Some responding clones were found in pre-infection memory, which suggests that pre-existing cross-reactive memory T cells took part in the SARS-CoV-2 response. SARS-CoV-2 specificity of the second-wave clones peaking on day 37 was not confirmed.

Sequencing instrument: Illumina NovaSeq 6000. TCRalpha and TCRbeta cDNA libraries were built by 5'RACE with constant-segment primers, adding sample barcodes and unique molecular identifiers. Trizol reagent was used to extract RNA from every sample. The libraries were amplified in two PCR steps, and the second step added a second sample barcode and Illumina TruSeq adapters. Libraries were sequenced on an Illumina NovaSeq with 2 x 150 bp paired-end reads. Under the source paper's analysis protocol: Demultiplexing of reads and collapsing into UMI-guided consensus sequences were performed with migec v1.2.7. With mixcr v2.1.11, UMI consensuses were aligned to TRA and TRB V and J templates and assembled into clonotypes. A clonotype was counted as expanded or contracted only if both edgeR and NoisET called the change significant, with noise models trained on biological replicates. For edgeR calls, a false discovery rate-adjusted p below 0.01 and a log2 fold-change threshold of 1 were applied. As an exploratory analysis of dynamics, max-normalized trajectories of the 1000 most abundant clonotypes were examined by PCA with hierarchical clustering. Separately sequenced CD4+ and CD8+ repertoires were used to assign the CD4 or CD8 phenotype of responding clones. TCRdb cleaned the public reads at Q25 with fastp, built clones with MiXCR and kept in-frame beta chains. CDR3 protein sequences are deduplicated, and each keeps its most common genes and DNA. TCRdb, not the authors, supplied the V and J calls. The sample includes under 450,000 distinct CDR3 sequences, with around 22% observed a single time. About 12% of the sample belongs to the ten largest clones.

Notes on this clonotype: Which antigen it targets is not known. Base qualities are not recorded, but no much larger clone differs from it by a single base.

The sequence came from an adult woman who had mild COVID-19 (a few samples of this study predate the infection). The sample titles of this study are shuffled in the database, so cell type and time point are left out; the donor was told from shared clones. The sample taken for sequencing was PBMCs or a T cell subset sorted from them (not recorded which). The chain is encoded by TRBV7-9 joined to TRBJ2-3; no confident D gene assignment can be made. The DNA reads as follows: TGTGCCAGCAGCTTAGCAGCCAGGCAGAGCACAGATACGCAGTATTTT. This codes for CASSLAARQSTDTQYF.